The 19 T cell receptor beta chains presented below share a single source sample, sequenced in a study of blood T cell repertoires in COVID-19. The table came from immunoSEQ multiplex PCR; TCRdb's copy has only in-frame clones and leaves some out. The repertoire holds 150,000 to 200,000 clones, with 75% to 90% as singletons. The sequenced sample was peripheral blood. Source of these receptors: a man aged 70-80 years with active or convalescent COVID-19.

The table lists this clone with a few counts. This chain connects TRBV5-1 to TRBJ1-3, with 10 bases identical to TRBD1. Germline V CDR1 and CDR2: SGHRS, YFSETQ. V dropped 4 bases and J dropped 2; count of bases not matched to a gene: 6. The CDR3 runs 16 residues. The CDR3 nucleotides are TGCGCCAGCAGCCACGGACAGGGGGGGACTGGAAACACCATATATTTT. Translating it yields CASSHGQGGTGNTIYF.

The rearrangement uses TRBV11-3 and TRBJ2-1, with D possibly TRBD2 on 6 matching bases. Trimming took off 3 bases at V and 6 bases at J, with 15 bases between the two ends. The CDR3 runs 15 residues. CDR1 and CDR2 (germline): SGHNT, YENEEA. As DNA, the CDR3 is TGTGCCAGCAGCTTGGGGGGTCTAGGGCTCAATGAGCAGTTCTTC. Protein: CASSLGGLGLNEQFF.

Only a few counts were recorded for this clone. V gene TRBV6-6 combines with J gene TRBJ2-1; D might be TRBD1 (5 bases). The CDR3 loop spans 13 amino acids. Trimming took 7 bases from V and 5 from J, leaving 12 bases between them. Germline loops: CDR1 MNHNY, CDR2 SVGAGI (reference sequence). The CDR3 here is CASKVDRDNEQFF. The CDR3 DNA follows: TGTGCCAGCAAAGTTGACAGAGACAATGAGCAGTTCTTC.

This sequence joins TRBV23-1 and TRBJ2-2, with D possibly being TRBD1 (6 bases). TRBV23-1 counts as an open reading frame of uncertain function. With 2 bases removed from V and 6 bases from J, the gap between germline ends came to 22 bases. The CDR3 is 18 amino acids. CDR3 DNA: TGCGCCAGCAGTCAAGCCAGCCAATCTGAAAACAGGGCCGGGGAGCTGTTTTTT. Its translation is CASSQASQSENRAGELFF.

V and J are TRBV28 and TRBJ2-2, with 7 bases fitting TRBD1. The junction had 5 bases not matched to a gene; V was cut back by 6 bases and J by 1 base. This CDR3 has 15 amino acids. The germline V gene encodes CDR1 MDHEN and CDR2 SYDVKM. The CDR3 DNA is TGTGCCAGCAGGGATTCAGGGGGGAACACCGGGGAGCTGTTTTTT. Translating gives CASRDSGGNTGELFF.

V gene TRBV30 combines with J gene TRBJ1-2; D is unclear. This CDR3 spans 15 amino acids. Germline CDR1 and CDR2: GTSNPN and SVGIG (reference sequence). V was pared by 0 bases and J by 4 bases, with 15 bases between. DNA of the CDR3: TGTGCCTGGAGTGTACGGGTTGGTTTAGGCTATGGCTACACCTTC. It encodes CAWSVRVGLGYGYTF.

The V call is TRBV28, the J call TRBJ2-1; 8 nucleotides match TRBD1. This CDR3 region has 16 residues. J lost 6 bases, V lost 6 bases, and 13 bases had no gene match. Germline V gene sequence: CDR1 MDHEN, CDR2 SYDVKM. CDR3 residues: CASSTNSGTGFNEQFF. CDR3 nucleotide sequence: TGTGCCAGCAGCACCAATTCCGGGACAGGCTTCAATGAGCAGTTCTTC.

The chain combines TRBV29-1 with TRBJ2-5; 11 positions agree with TRBD1. CDR1 is SQVTM and CDR2 is ANQGSEA in the germline V gene. V was clipped by 1 base and J by 5 bases; unmatched bases: 9. CDR3 length: 16 amino acids. The CDR3 sequence: CSVEGWTGGLGETQYF. CDR3 bases: TGCAGCGTTGAAGGGTGGACAGGGGGCCTTGGGGAGACCCAGTACTTC.

J is TRBJ1-2 and V is TRBV19; the D is unclear. This CDR3 has 13 residues. Trimming removed 5 bases at V and 4 bases at J, with 11 bases between. Germline V lookup: CDR1 LNHDA, CDR2 SQIVND (reference sequence). CDR3 residues: CASSRRLGYGYTF. CDR3 bases: TGTGCCAGTAGTCGGAGGCTGGGCTATGGCTACACCTTC.

The J gene is TRBJ1-2, the V gene TRBV6-5, with a weak D call TRBD1 (5 bases). V was shortened by 2 bases and J by 0 bases, with 13 bases between the two germline ends. CDR3 size: 16 residues. Germline assignment: CDR1 MNHEY and CDR2 SVGAGI. DNA for the CDR3: TGTGCCAGCAGTTACGGCGGGGGTCTCGCTAACTATGGCTACACCTTC. The encoded protein is CASSYGGGLANYGYTF.

This clone was recorded once. Other DNA sequences within the sample encode an identical CDR3. The genes are TRBV7-2 and TRBJ1-1; TRBD1 matches 10 bases. Per the germline V gene, CDR1 is SGHTA and CDR2 is FQGNSA. The CDR3 extends over 15 amino acids. The V and J ends lost 4 bases and 1 base, in that order; junction bases with no gene match: 3. The CDR3 protein is CASSSRTGGNTEAFF. In nucleotides, the CDR3 is TGTGCCAGCAGCTCAAGGACAGGGGGGAACACTGAAGCTTTCTTT.

The CDR3 DNA sequence: TGTGCCAGCAGTATACCCCCGGGACAGGGGGCATATACGCAGTATTTT. Translated: CASSIPPGQGAYTQYF. This chain uses TRBV28 with TRBJ2-3; 12 bases map to TRBD1. The J segment lost 7 bases and the V segment lost 5 bases, leaving 10 bases of the junction unmatched. In germline, CDR1 is MDHEN, CDR2 SYDVKM. CDR3 length equals 16 residues.

The gene calls are TRBV3-1 (or the pseudogene TRBV3-2) and TRBJ2-7; 8 nucleotides align to TRBD2. This CDR3 has 13 amino acids. V lost 1 base and J lost 6; bases outside the gene matches: 2. Germline V gene sequence: CDR1 LGHDT, CDR2 YNNKEL (reference sequence). The CDR3 reads CASSQARGGEQYF. The CDR3 nucleotides read TGTGCCAGCAGCCAAGCCCGGGGGGGCGAGCAGTACTTC.

The chain has TRBV19 and TRBJ1-5; tentative D call: TRBD1 (6 bases). The V end lost 7 bases, the J end lost 5 bases, and 9 bases lay between the germline ends. CDR1 is LNHDA and CDR2 is SQIVND in the germline V gene (reference sequence). The CDR3 runs 12 residues. Here the CDR3 DNA reads TGTGCCAGTACCACAGGGTATCAGCCCCAGCATTTT. Translated: CASTTGYQPQHF.

The chain joins TRBV5-6 to TRBJ2-3; 8 nucleotides line up with TRBD2. Germline CDR1 SGHDT, CDR2 YYEEEE. V was clipped by 4 bases and J by 4 bases; unmatched bases: 11. The CDR3 extends over 16 amino acids. CDR3 sequence (DNA): TGTGCCAGCAGCCCGGGGGGGCCAGGGGCCGCAGATACGCAGTATTTT. Its protein is CASSPGGPGAADTQYF.

The chain has TRBV3-1 (or the pseudogene TRBV3-2) and TRBJ2-3; 9 bases map to TRBD2. Trimming at V came to 6 bases and at J to 4 bases, leaving 8 bases not matched to a gene. The CDR3 is 15 residues long. Germline V gene lookup returns CDR1 LGHDT and CDR2 YNNKEL (reference sequence). CDR3 sequence: CASSLSGRWADTQYF. The DNA for the CDR3 is TGTGCCAGCAGTCTCAGCGGGAGGTGGGCAGATACGCAGTATTTT.

V gene TRBV19 combines with J gene TRBJ2-6; D gene uncertain. This CDR3 is built from 16 residues. With 0 bases removed from V and 0 bases from J, the gap between germline ends came to 6 bases. Per the germline V gene, CDR1 is LNHDA and CDR2 is SQIVND (reference sequence). CDR3 region: CASSIDVSSGANVLTF. DNA for the CDR3: TGTGCCAGTAGTATAGACGTATCCTCTGGGGCCAACGTCCTGACTTTC.

The chain joins TRBV19 to TRBJ2-7, with D possibly being TRBD2 (6 bases). The CDR3 covers 13 residues. Trimming left V 10 bases short and J 4 bases short, with 17 bases between. The germline gives CDR1 LNHDA, CDR2 SQIVND (reference sequence). The CDR3 region has the DNA TGTGCCACCCAAGCGGAGGGCGGATACGAGCAGTACTTC. It is translated as CATQAEGGYEQYF.

V and J are TRBV3-1 (or the pseudogene TRBV3-2) and TRBJ1-6; no clear D. V lost 4 bases and J 11 bases, leaving 9 bases between the germline ends. Germline V gives CDR1 LGHDT, CDR2 YNNKEL (reference sequence). The CDR3 totals 12 residues. The CDR3 sequence is CASSPDAAPLHF. In nucleotides, the CDR3 is TGTGCCAGCAGCCCCGACGCGGCACCCCTCCACTTT.